Described below is a single T cell receptor (beta chain) sequence and its context. Its antigen is unknown. Qualities for individual bases were not recorded, and no much larger clone is one base off. Genomic DNA was isolated from the sorted cells so that the TCRbeta CDR3 region could be sequenced. The immunoSEQ Assay was used to sequence the TCRbeta CDR3 regions. TCRdb provides this immuneACCESS table in a form limited to in-frame rearrangements. Some clones are lacking; in checked studies, under half of them reflect an unresolved V gene, and why the rest are absent is not known. The sample data list approximately 58,000 clones, and roughly 77% of these were observed just once. The ten largest clones capture 0.75% of the sample. The data were taken from a study of OX40 agonist ivuxolimab in advanced cancers. For the wider study: The costimulatory receptor OX40 (CD134) was targeted by ivuxolimab, a fully human IgG2 agonistic monoclonal antibody. Intravenous ivuxolimab was administered to patients every 2 weeks at six dose levels: 0.01, 0.1, 0.3, 1.5, 3 and 10 mg/kg. Of the roughly 52 dose-escalation patients, hepatocellular carcinoma was present in about 20, melanoma in roughly 15, renal cell carcinoma in 9 and head and neck cancer in 9. In the dose-escalation cohort, 65% to 90% of patients were male, and the mean age was about 55 years, with a range of roughly 23 to 85. Prior anti-PD-1, anti-PD-L1 or anti-CTLA-4 therapy was permitted, and 40% of dose-escalation patients had received checkpoint inhibitors. Partial responses occurred in three dose-escalation patients: two with cutaneous melanoma and one with hepatocellular carcinoma. Peripheral TCRbeta sequencing aimed to test whether ivuxolimab altered TCR sequence diversity and caused clonal T-cell expansion. The paper covers the monotherapy dose-escalation part of the phase I ivuxolimab trial, which included N ≈ 57 patients. General study outcomes and caveats: On average, CD8+ T cells showed more expanded clones than CD4+ T cells after ivuxolimab. Which antigens the clonally expanded peripheral T cells were specific for was not determined. In the 0.1-3.0 mg/kg groups, partial responders were among the patients with the lowest normalized peripheral clonal expansion, particularly in CD8+ T cells. At doses of 0.1 to 3.0 mg/kg, clonal expansion of both CD4+ and CD8+ T cells in blood was seen between baseline and week 6. Low levels of normalized T-cell clonal expansion were also seen in some patients who did not respond.

The trial excluded patients who had a history of autoimmune disease or were on systemic immunosuppression. Peripheral blood for TCR sequencing was drawn from every dose cohort at baseline, at cycle 4 day 1 and at cycle 7 day 1. The samples were taken from a phase I, first-in-human, multicenter, open-label dose-escalation trial of ivuxolimab. Adults with locally advanced or metastatic melanoma, renal cell, hepatocellular, or head and neck squamous cell carcinoma were enrolled in the trial. Before TCR sequencing, CD4+ and CD8+ T cells were separately sorted from peripheral blood. CDR1 LNHDA and CDR2 SQIVND were looked up in the germline V gene (reference sequence). Reading from cysteine to phenylalanine, the CDR3 counts 16 amino acids. Here the CDR3 DNA is all that survives: 48 bases in frame from base 1. From V the trimming removes 6 bases and from J it removes 5 bases, while the gene matches leave 14 bases of the junction unaccounted for.

This chain joins TRBV19 to TRBJ2-5; TRBD2 aligns with 8 central bases. The clonotype originates from an adult with an advanced solid tumor such as melanoma, head and neck, liver or kidney cancer. The source material was CD4+ or CD8+ T cells sorted from blood, sampled in a trial of the OX40 agonist ivuxolimab. The CDR3 protein: CASSRFSGDPGETQYF. The nucleotide sequence is given as TGTGCCAGTAGCCGATTTAGCGGGGACCCCGGTGAGACCCAGTACTTC. Beyond the CDR3, the reference TRBV19 and TRBJ2-5 genes provide the residues; the full variable domain reads: DGGITQSPKYLFRKEGQNVTLSCEQNLNHDAMYWYRQDPGQGLRLIYYSQIVNDFQKGDIAEGYSVSREKKESFPLTVTSAQKNPTAFYLCASSRFSGDPGETQYFGPGTRLLVL.